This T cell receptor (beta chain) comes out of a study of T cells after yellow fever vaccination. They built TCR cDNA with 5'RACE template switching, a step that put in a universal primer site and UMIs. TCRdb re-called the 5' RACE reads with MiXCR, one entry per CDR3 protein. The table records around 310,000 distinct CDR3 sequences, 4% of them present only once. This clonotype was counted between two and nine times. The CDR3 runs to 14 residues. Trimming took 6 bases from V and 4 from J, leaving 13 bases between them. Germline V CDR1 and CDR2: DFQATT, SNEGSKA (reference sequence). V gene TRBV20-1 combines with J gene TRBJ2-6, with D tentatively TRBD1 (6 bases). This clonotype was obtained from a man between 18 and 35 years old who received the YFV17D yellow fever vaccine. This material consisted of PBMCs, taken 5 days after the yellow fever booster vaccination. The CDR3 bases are TGCAGTGCCTCACAGGGATTAGGGGCCAACGTCCTGACTTTC. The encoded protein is CSASQGLGANVLTF.